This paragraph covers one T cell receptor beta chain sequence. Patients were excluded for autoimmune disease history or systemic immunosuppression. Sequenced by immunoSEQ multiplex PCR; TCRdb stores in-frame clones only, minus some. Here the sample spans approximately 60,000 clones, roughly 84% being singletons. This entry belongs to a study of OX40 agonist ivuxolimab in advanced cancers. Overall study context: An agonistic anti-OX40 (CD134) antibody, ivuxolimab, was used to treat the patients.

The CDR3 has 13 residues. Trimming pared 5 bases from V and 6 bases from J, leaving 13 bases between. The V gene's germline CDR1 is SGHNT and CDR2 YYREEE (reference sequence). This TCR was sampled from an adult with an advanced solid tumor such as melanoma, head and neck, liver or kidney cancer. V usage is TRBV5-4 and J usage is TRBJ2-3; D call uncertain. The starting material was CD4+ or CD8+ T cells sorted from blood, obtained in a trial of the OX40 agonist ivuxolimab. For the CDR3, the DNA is TGTGCCAGCAGAATGATGCACGCGGATACGCAGTATTTT. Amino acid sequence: CASRMMHADTQYF. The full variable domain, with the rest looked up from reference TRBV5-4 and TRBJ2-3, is ETGVTQSPTHLIKTRGQQVTLRCSSQSGHNTVSWYQQALGQGPQFIFQYYREEENGRGNFPPRFSGLQFPNYSSELNVNALELDDSALYLCASRMMHADTQYFGPGTRLTVL.